This is a list of T cell receptor beta chains from one sample in a study of blood T cell repertoires in COVID-19. The repertoire was sequenced with immunoSEQ multiplex PCR; TCRdb's copy has only in-frame clones and lacks some. The table shows more than 70,000 clones, with 75% to 90% occurring only once. Sequenced input: peripheral blood. These receptors were taken from a woman of 80 years or more with acute or convalescent COVID-19. The conserved cysteine and the conserved F or W are not part of the CDR3 here. The order of the fields is J gene, clone size, V gene, CDR3 protein. The size of a clone is reported for some rows only, either as once, few or many, or as a class for expanded clones.

>TRBJ2-3|.|TRBV5-1
ASSGGEYTDTQY
>TRBJ2-3|.|TRBV9
ASSLGLAGGQTDTQY
>TRBJ2-1|.|TRBV5-4
ASSLNWDSPYNEQF
>TRBJ1-2|.|TRBV2
ASSESLHFYGYT
>TRBJ2-1|.|TRBV11-3
ASPRGSSYNEQF
>TRBJ1-1|.|TRBV6-5
ASSFGGGITEAF
>TRBJ1-1|.|TRBV7-2
ASSLAMGMNTEAF
>TRBJ2-2|.|TRBV7-8
ASSFQSGDTGELF
>TRBJ2-7|.|TRBV19
ASSILRGPSYEQY
>TRBJ2-2|.|TRBV18
ASSPRAGNTGELF
>TRBJ2-7|.|TRBV7-2
ASSLRRGTYEQY
>TRBJ1-2|.|TRBV28
ASRTFGQGGSGYT
>TRBJ2-3|.|TRBV7-9
ASSIDRGWDTQY
>TRBJ2-7|.|TRBV12-3/TRBV12-4
ASSLTGAYEQY
>TRBJ2-2|.|TRBV24-1
ATSDPYTGELF
>TRBJ1-3|.|TRBV10-3
AISGGEVTGNTIY
>TRBJ1-2|once|TRBV24-1
ATSDGGTGQDGYT
>TRBJ2-2|.|TRBV7-2
ASTRTSGGRLTGELF
>TRBJ1-2|.|TRBV4-1
ASSQPTESYGYT
>TRBJ2-5|.|TRBV10-3
AISILGGTQETQY
>TRBJ2-5|.|TRBV5-1
ASSFSGGAGETQY
>TRBJ2-7|.|TRBV18
ASSPGQTHEQY
>TRBJ1-6|.|TRBV9
ASSVGQGRNSPLH
>TRBJ2-7|.|TRBV5-1
ASSLAGSGGAGYEQY
>TRBJ2-4|.|TRBV11-2
ASSRGGVNIQY
>TRBJ2-7|.|TRBV2
ASRRTGVPYEQY
>TRBJ2-7|.|TRBV11-2
ASSLDRTAHEQY
>TRBJ2-1|.|TRBV18
ASSPKGRSSYNEQF
>TRBJ2-7|.|TRBV7-9
ASSPSFGRAEQY
>TRBJ2-2|.|TRBV3-1/TRBV3-2
ASSQSRGVTGELF
>TRBJ1-5|.|TRBV12-3/TRBV12-4
ASTLSGGPQH
>TRBJ2-5|once|TRBV5-5
ASSLVGGQETQY
>TRBJ1-5|.|TRBV30
ALGTGLNQPQH
>TRBJ1-2|once|TRBV18
ASSLPGFGYGYT
>TRBJ2-7|.|TRBV7-9
ASSFSTGNEQY
>TRBJ2-1|.|TRBV5-1
ASSLVGYSGEQF
>TRBJ2-4|.|TRBV18
ASSPPDRAKNIQY
>TRBJ2-5|.|TRBV5-1
ASSSPGGGVQETQY
>TRBJ2-1|once|TRBV6-1
ASSDPGIRFSYNEQF
>TRBJ1-6|.|TRBV6-2/TRBV6-3
ASSYGQGVNSPLH
>TRBJ2-1|.|TRBV6-5
ASSLTGGSSNNEQF
>TRBJ2-7|once|TRBV3-1/TRBV3-2
ASSQGDRASSYEQY
>TRBJ2-7|.|TRBV7-8
ASSSKQGYEQY
>TRBJ2-3|.|TRBV13
ASSSGHSTADTQY
>TRBJ2-1|large|TRBV19
ASSQTSGSYNEQF
>TRBJ1-5|.|TRBV2
ASKTVSNQPQH
>TRBJ2-3|.|TRBV5-1
ASSLVKGDFTDTQY
>TRBJ2-7|.|TRBV5-1
ASSLSGGSYEQY
>TRBJ2-7|.|TRBV27
ASSSFRDREY
>TRBJ1-2|.|TRBV24-1
ATSETGQGNYGYT
>TRBJ2-4|.|TRBV5-8
ASSFRGVP
>TRBJ2-7|.|TRBV27
ASRTGGGDEQY
>TRBJ2-1|.|TRBV11-3
ASSATGGYNEQF